What follows is one T cell receptor (beta chain) and its context. In the authors' workflow: Nucleated cell counts were estimated from reference gene primer amplification. Using immunoSEQ multiplex PCR, the repertoire was profiled, and TCRdb retains in-frame clones only, with some absent. The V and J calls and clone size are taken from that table; D and trimming were inferred from the DNA. Of 13,000 or so clones in the sample, around 90% were seen once. This CDR3 comprises 14 residues. The germline V gene encodes CDR1 SQVTM and CDR2 ANQGSEA. V shed 7 bases, J shed 6 bases, and the junction held 8 bases outside the gene matches. This sample is part of a study of blood T cell repertoires in COVID-19. At the level of the study: Spain, Italy and the United States supplied samples that represented acute and convalescent COVID-19.

The receptor's source is a human donor with active COVID-19. The donor label of this sample is uncertain. Sequenced input: peripheral blood. The chain recombines TRBV29-1 with TRBJ2-3, with 12 bases lining up with TRBD2. Here the CDR3 reads CSGRLAGVGDTQYF. CDR3 in DNA: TGCAGCGGAAGACTAGCGGGGGTCGGGGATACGCAGTATTTT.